This entry lists 32 T cell receptor beta chains sequenced from one sample in a study of CD8+ T cells in alopecia areata. RNA extraction and reverse transcription yielded cDNA as sequencing template. Here immunoSEQ multiplex PCR was the method, and the copy in TCRdb shows in-frame clones only, minus some. This sample has 200,000 or so clones, with roughly 60% found just once. The sample's treatment: oral pan-JAK inhibitor, 5-10 mg twice daily. The input for sequencing was CD4+ T cells sorted from blood, taken at week 24, from a patient treated with tofacitinib. The receptors were sampled from a human donor with alopecia areata.

This sequence joins TRBV7-2 and TRBJ2-3; the D is unclear. The CDR3 is 14 amino acids. V was trimmed by 3 bases and J by 2 bases, leaving 9 bases between them. CDR1 and CDR2 (germline): SGHTA, FQGNSA. In DNA form, the CDR3 reads TGTGCCAGCAGCTTTGTCCTGTTCACAGATACGCAGTATTTT. This codes for CASSFVLFTDTQYF. The whole variable domain, remainder taken from reference TRBV7-2 and TRBJ2-3, is GAGVSQSPSNKVTEKGKDVELRCDPISGHTALYWYRQSLGQGLEFLIYFQGNSAPDKSGLPSDRFSAERTGGSVSTLTIQRTQQEDSAVYLCASSFVLFTDTQYFGPGTRLTVL.

This clone appeared once. This rearrangement joins TRBV15 to TRBJ2-1; TRBD1 might be the D (5 bases). From germline, CDR1 is LNHNV and CDR2 YYDKDF (reference sequence). V was pared by 4 bases and J by 5 bases, with 12 bases between. The CDR3 contains 14 residues. For the CDR3, the DNA is TGTGCCACCAGCACCCGAACAGGTGACAATGAGCAGTTCTTC. Its translation is CATSTRTGDNEQFF.

The chain combines TRBV7-2 with TRBJ2-7, with TRBD1 matching 7 bases. The CDR3 consists of 14 residues. J was trimmed by 3 bases and V by 1 base; bases with no gene match: 3. From germline, CDR1 is SGHTA and CDR2 FQGNSA. The CDR3 DNA is TGTGCCAGCAGCTTAGTGGGACAGAGCTACGAGCAGTACTTC. This encodes CASSLVGQSYEQYF.

This clone has only a few counts. V is TRBV27 and J is TRBJ2-6; no firm D call. The CDR3 runs 14 residues. The germline V gene has CDR1 MNHEY and CDR2 SMNVEV (reference sequence). V lost 8 bases and J 0 bases, leaving 8 bases between the germline ends. In DNA form, the CDR3 reads TGTGCCAGCCGACTCAGCTCTGGGGCCAACGTCCTGACTTTC. It translates to CASRLSSGANVLTF.

This clone was seen a handful of times. V gene TRBV4-3 combines with J gene TRBJ1-5, with a weak D call TRBD1 (5 bases). CDR3 length: 18 residues. Trimming removed 0 bases at V and 4 bases at J, with 19 bases between. Per the germline V gene, CDR1 is LGHNA and CDR2 is YSLEER. As DNA, the CDR3 is TGCGCCAGCAGCCAAGAATTCGTCGGCGGGGGTGGGAATCAGCCCCAGCATTTT. This translates into CASSQEFVGGGGNQPQHF.

The rearrangement joins TRBV19 to TRBJ2-2, with TRBD1 matching over 10 bases. The V segment lost 8 bases and the J segment 3 bases; nucleotides outside the gene matches: 9. CDR1 and CDR2 from the germline V gene are LNHDA and SQIVND (reference sequence). The CDR3 spans 16 residues. Here the CDR3 reads CASSGTGARDTGELFF. The CDR3 DNA is TGTGCCAGTTCCGGGACAGGGGCTCGGGACACCGGGGAGCTGTTTTTT.

Only one count was recorded for this clone. The chain carries TRBV5-6 and TRBJ2-7, with TRBD1 identical over 9 bases. The CDR3 has 15 residues. J gave up 6 bases and V 4 bases, and 11 bases lay outside the gene matches. Germline CDR1 is SGHDT and CDR2 is YYEEEE. The CDR3 here is CASSPRGTGIGEQYF. CDR3 sequence (DNA): TGTGCCAGCAGCCCCAGGGGGACAGGGATTGGCGAGCAGTACTTC. The complete variable domain, with remaining parts taken from reference TRBV5-6 and TRBJ2-7, reads DAGVTQSPTHLIKTRGQQVTLRCSPKSGHDTVSWYQQALGQGPQFIFQYYEEEERQRGNFPDRFSGHQFPNYSSELNVNALLLGDSALYLCASSPRGTGIGEQYFGPGTRLTVT.

V usage is TRBV13 and J usage is TRBJ2-5; D gene uncertain. With 0 bases removed from V and 0 bases from J, the gap between germline ends came to 2 bases. This CDR3 is built from 13 residues. Germline V gene data show CDR1 as PRHDT and CDR2 as FYEKMQ (reference sequence). The CDR3: CASSLGHQETQYF. The CDR3 coding sequence is TGTGCCAGCAGCTTAGGCCACCAAGAGACCCAGTACTTC.

This clone was picked up a small number of times. This sequence joins TRBV10-3 and TRBJ2-3, with 8 positions matching TRBD2. The length of the CDR3 is 15 residues. J was trimmed by 5 bases and V by 3 bases; bases with no gene match: 7. The germline V gene encodes CDR1 ENHRY and CDR2 SYGVKD. The chain's CDR3 is CAISDPQRGRDTQYF. The CDR3 region has the DNA TGTGCCATCAGTGATCCCCAGCGGGGGAGAGATACGCAGTATTTT.

With regard to this clone: The same CDR3 can be traced to other DNA sequences in this sample. The V call is TRBV25-1, the J call TRBJ2-3; no reliable D call. This CDR3 has 12 residues. Germline V gives CDR1 MGHDK, CDR2 SYGVNS. V was trimmed by 2 bases and J by 5 bases, leaving 5 bases between them. CDR3 amino acids: CASSEGLDTQYF. The CDR3 nucleotides read TGTGCCAGCAGTGAAGGGTTAGATACGCAGTATTTT. Full variable domain (missing parts from reference TRBV25-1 and TRBJ2-3): EADIYQTPRYLVIGTGKKITLECSQTMGHDKMYWYQQDPGMELHLIHYSYGVNSTEKGDLSSESTVSRIRTEHFPLTLESARPSHTSQYLCASSEGLDTQYFGPGTRLTVL.

This clone has more than one count but fewer than ten. V is TRBV4-3 and J is TRBJ1-5, with D uncertain. Germline V gives CDR1 LGHNA, CDR2 YSLEER. There are 14 residues in the CDR3. Trimming pared 0 bases from V and 1 base from J, leaving 4 bases between. CDR3 sequence (DNA): TGCGCCAGCAGCCAAGACACCAGCAATCAGCCCCAGCATTTT. Translating it yields CASSQDTSNQPQHF.

This clone was detected many times. The chain employs TRBV10-3 and TRBJ1-2, with D uncertain. V was pared by 6 bases and J by 0 bases, with 8 bases between. Germline CDR1 reads ENHRY; CDR2 reads SYGVKD. The CDR3 runs to 13 residues. The CDR3 DNA reads as TGTGCCATCAGAGCCATGGCTAACTATGGCTACACCTTC. It specifies CAIRAMANYGYTF.

This clone was picked up a small number of times. CDR3 coding DNA: TGTGCCAGCAGCTTATGGCGGACTCGGGAGACCCAGTACTTC. This encodes CASSLWRTRETQYF. The rearrangement uses TRBV7-8 and TRBJ2-5; TRBD2 might be the D (5 bases). Germline V gene lookup returns CDR1 SGHVS and CDR2 FQNEAQ. V was pared by 2 bases and J by 5 bases, with 12 bases between. The CDR3 has 14 residues.

This clone was seen many times. The chain carries TRBV5-1 and TRBJ2-1, with a tentative D call TRBD2 (5 bases). Germline values: CDR1 SGHRS, CDR2 YFSETQ. The CDR3 totals 13 residues. Deletions cut 0 bases from V and 8 bases from J, with 9 bases between. The chain's CDR3 is CASSLDPGYEQFF. The CDR3 DNA is TGCGCCAGCAGCTTGGATCCGGGGTATGAGCAGTTCTTC.

V and J are TRBV6-6 and TRBJ2-7, with 8 bases identical to TRBD2. The CDR3 covers 14 residues. Per germline, CDR1 MNHNY and CDR2 SVGAGI (reference sequence). V shed 5 bases and J 0 bases; nucleotides not matched to a gene: 3. The CDR3 loop reads CASSRGRSSYEQYF. CDR3 bases: TGTGCCAGCAGTCGCGGGAGGAGCTCCTACGAGCAGTACTTC.

The rearrangement links TRBV9 to TRBJ1-6, with TRBD1 matching 8 bases. Germline CDR1 SGDLS, CDR2 YYNGEE. V gave up 2 bases and J gave up 9 bases; unmatched junction bases: 7. The CDR3 spans 15 residues. The CDR3 sequence: CASSVGQDHPSPLHF. The CDR3 nucleotides read TGTGCCAGCAGCGTGGGACAGGATCATCCTTCACCCCTCCACTTT. The entire variable domain, with the rest obtained from reference TRBV9 and TRBJ1-6, is as follows: DSGVTQTPKHLITATGQRVTLRCSPRSGDLSVYWYQQSLDQGLQFLIQYYNGEERAKGNILERFSAQQFPDLHSELNLSSLELGDSALYFCASSVGQDHPSPLHFGNGTRLTVT.

This clone came up many times. The chain couples TRBV2 to TRBJ2-1, with D perhaps TRBD1 or TRBD2 (5 bases each). The CDR3 extends over 15 amino acids. Trimming took off 5 bases at V and 5 bases at J, with 16 bases between the two ends. Germline V gives CDR1 SNHLY, CDR2 FYNNEI. The CDR3 loop reads CASSQRTRGDNEQFF. In nucleotides, the CDR3 is TGTGCCAGCAGTCAGCGGACCCGAGGGGACAATGAGCAGTTCTTC.

V is TRBV4-3 and J is TRBJ2-1; 8 bases align to TRBD2. Germline values: CDR1 LGHNA, CDR2 YSLEER. J was trimmed by 8 bases and V by 3 bases; bases with no gene match: 15. There are 17 residues in the CDR3. The chain's CDR3 is CASSQSLNGRAPDEQFF. As DNA, the CDR3 is TGCGCCAGCAGCCAGTCTTTGAACGGGAGGGCCCCCGATGAGCAGTTCTTC.

This chain links TRBV5-1 with TRBJ2-4; TRBD1 agrees at 7 bases. The CDR3 totals 15 residues. The V gene end was trimmed by 0 bases and the J gene end by 4 bases; junction bases not matched to a gene: 4. The V gene's germline CDR1 is SGHRS and CDR2 YFSETQ. For the CDR3, the DNA is TGCGCCAGCAGCTTGGGGACAGGCGGGAAAAACATTCAGTACTTC. It encodes CASSLGTGGKNIQYF.

This clone was seen just once. The CDR3 region is CSVVRAGGSYEQYF. The DNA for the CDR3 is TGCAGCGTTGTAAGGGCGGGAGGCTCCTACGAGCAGTACTTC. The chain is built from TRBV29-1 and TRBJ2-7, with 8 bases fitting TRBD2. V lost 4 bases, J lost 0 bases, and 5 bases stayed unmatched. This CDR3 is built from 14 residues. CDR1 SQVTM and CDR2 ANQGSEA come from the germline V gene.

This clone was counted once. The V gene is TRBV5-6, the J gene TRBJ2-7; no firm D call. Trimming left V 2 bases short and J 1 base short, with 13 bases between. The germline V gene encodes CDR1 SGHDT and CDR2 YYEEEE. The CDR3 is made up of 15 amino acids. The CDR3 region is CASSFMTGWSYEQYF. The DNA of the CDR3 is TGTGCCAGCAGCTTTATGACTGGGTGGTCCTACGAGCAGTACTTC.

The gene calls are TRBV29-1 and TRBJ1-4; TRBD1 might be the D (6 bases). Germline V gives CDR1 SQVTM, CDR2 ANQGSEA. V shed 7 bases and J shed 8 bases, with 17 bases lying between them. The CDR3 totals 13 residues. For the CDR3, the DNA is TGCAGCGCGTCGCAGGGGAATGGGGAAAAACTGTTTTTT. As protein: CSASQGNGEKLFF.

This clone was counted a few times. The chain recombines TRBV6-5 with TRBJ1-2, with 8 bases matching TRBD1. CDR3 length equals 15 residues. Germline V lookup: CDR1 MNHEY, CDR2 SVGAGI. Trimming removed 7 bases from V and 2 bases from J; junction bases left unmatched: 9. This CDR3 is CASTNRGTGNYGYTF. The DNA of the CDR3 is TGTGCCAGCACTAACCGGGGGACAGGAAACTATGGCTACACCTTC.

This clone has more than one count but fewer than ten. This chain uses TRBV4-1 with TRBJ1-2; D is possibly TRBD1 (5 bases). The germline V gene has CDR1 MGHRA and CDR2 YSYEKL. The CDR3 spans 15 residues. V lost 0 bases and J lost 6, with 14 bases in between. CDR3 sequence: CASSQDEGQGNGYTF. In nucleotides, the CDR3 is TGCGCCAGCAGCCAAGATGAGGGGCAAGGAAATGGCTACACCTTC.

The chain recombines TRBV7-7 with TRBJ1-4; D is uncertain. CDR1 is SSHAT and CDR2 is FNYEAQ in the germline V gene (reference sequence). V was trimmed by 2 bases and J by 7 bases, leaving 14 bases between them. The CDR3 loop spans 15 amino acids. In DNA, the CDR3 is TGTGCCAGCAGCTTAAGCAACGATAGGAGTGAAAAACTGTTTTTT. Translation gives CASSLSNDRSEKLFF.

With regard to this clone: Within the sample, other DNA sequences also encode this same CDR3. J is TRBJ2-5 and V is TRBV5-1; D not certain. The CDR3 has 13 residues. From germline, CDR1 is SGHRS and CDR2 YFSETQ. The V end lost 0 bases, the J end lost 0 bases, and 3 bases lay between the germline ends. DNA of the CDR3: TGCGCCAGCAGCTTGGATAACCAAGAGACCCAGTACTTC. Amino acids: CASSLDNQETQYF. Supplemented by reference TRBV5-1 and TRBJ2-5, the full variable domain reads KAGVTQTPRYLIKTRGQQVTLSCSPISGHRSVSWYQQTPGQGLQFLFEYFSETQRNKGNFPGRFSGRQFSNSRSEMNVSTLELGDSALYLCASSLDNQETQYFGPGTRLLVL.

The chain uses TRBV28 and TRBJ2-1; either TRBD1 or TRBD2 may supply D (5 bases each). Deletions cut 3 bases from V and 9 bases from J, with 15 bases between. Germline V gene data show CDR1 as MDHEN and CDR2 as SYDVKM. This CDR3 spans 14 amino acids. The CDR3 sequence: CASSFGGLLSEQFF. The CDR3 DNA sequence: TGTGCCAGCAGTTTTGGGGGTCTGCTCAGTGAGCAGTTCTTC. Full variable domain (rest looked up from reference TRBV28 and TRBJ2-1): DVKVTQSSRYLVKRTGEKVFLECVQDMDHENMFWYRQDPGLGLRLIYFSYDVKMKEKGDIPEGYSVSREKKERFSLILESASTNQTSMYLCASSFGGLLSEQFFGPGTRLTVL.

The chain employs TRBV27 and TRBJ1-5, with 7 bases fitting TRBD1. Trimming at V came to 4 bases and at J to 1 base, leaving 7 bases not matched to a gene. This CDR3 comprises 16 residues. The V gene's germline CDR1 is MNHEY and CDR2 SMNVEV (reference sequence). DNA of the CDR3: TGTGCCAGCAGTTCCCGACAGGGAGGAAGCAATCAGCCCCAGCATTTT. Its translation: CASSSRQGGSNQPQHF.

This clone was seen a handful of times. The chain carries TRBV29-1 and TRBJ2-1; 9 nucleotides match TRBD1. V lost 6 bases, J lost 8 bases, and 11 bases stayed unmatched. Germline assignment: CDR1 SQVTM and CDR2 ANQGSEA. The CDR3 has 14 amino acids. This CDR3 is CSVGPGTGSDEQFF. Here the CDR3 DNA reads TGCAGCGTCGGTCCCGGGACAGGGTCCGATGAGCAGTTCTTC.

In its sample, this clone was seen a few times. The CDR3 DNA reads TGTGCCAGCAAGTCAGGACTAGCGGCCTACGAGCAGTACTTC. As protein: CASKSGLAAYEQYF. The chain uses TRBV6-1 and TRBJ2-7; the match to TRBD2 covers 10 bases. Germline trimming cut 7 bases from V and 2 bases from J; bases unmatched to any gene: 5. CDR1 and CDR2 from the germline V gene are MNHNS and SASEGT. This CDR3 comprises 14 residues.

V gene TRBV29-1 combines with J gene TRBJ1-2; 9 bases map to TRBD1. The CDR3 has 14 amino acids. CDR1 and CDR2 (germline): SQVTM, ANQGSEA. V dropped 7 bases and J dropped 8; count of bases not matched to a gene: 14. This chain's CDR3 is CSARTGDLGGGYTF. Written as DNA, the CDR3 is TGCAGCGCCCGGACAGGGGATTTAGGAGGAGGCTACACCTTC.

The chain is built from TRBV19 and TRBJ1-2, with D uncertain. V was cut by 7 bases and J by 4 bases, with 19 bases left in between. The length of the CDR3 is 15 residues. Germline assignment: CDR1 LNHDA and CDR2 SQIVND (reference sequence). Written as DNA, the CDR3 is TGTGCCAGTAAAACAACCCGACCTGAGACCTATGGCTACACCTTC. This codes for CASKTTRPETYGYTF.